This TCR beta chain was observed in a study of blood T cell repertoires in COVID-19. Germline values: CDR1 LGHDT, CDR2 YNNKEL (reference sequence). The CDR3 has 15 amino acids. Trimming took off 2 bases at V and 1 base at J, with 9 bases between the two ends. Repertoires were generated with immunoSEQ multiplex PCR, while TCRdb's copy carries only in-frame clones and drops some. The sample includes 200,000 to 300,000 clones, roughly 88% of them seen just once. The clonotype was recovered from a middle-aged woman with acute COVID-19. The sequencing input was PBMCs or T cells enriched from blood (not recorded which). V usage is TRBV3-1 (or the pseudogene TRBV3-2) and J usage is TRBJ1-3, with D possibly TRBD1 on 6 matching bases. The CDR3 nucleotides are TGTGCCAGCAGCCAAAGGGGGGGGTCTGGAAACACCATATATTTT. As protein: CASSQRGGSGNTIYF.